This T cell receptor beta chain comes out of a study of cytomegalovirus exposure and HLA in healthy donors. Study-wide findings and caveats: Per a prior analysis, the majority of TCR beta V segments were productive roughly 87% or roughly 30% of the time.

The PCR had 60 Vbeta and 13 Jbeta primers. Here immunoSEQ multiplex PCR was the method, and the copy in TCRdb shows in-frame clones only, minus some. The sample contains under 150,000 clones, about 60% of which appear only once. The donors, nominally healthy at sampling, likely had unrecorded immune exposures. The ends were cut back, 8 bases at V and 0 bases at J, with 25 bases in the middle. This CDR3 is 18 amino acids long. In germline, CDR1 is WNHNN, CDR2 SYGVQD (reference sequence). A word on this clone: Its specificity is unknown.

This rearrangement joins TRBV10-1 to TRBJ1-1, with D perhaps TRBD1 (5 bases). This clonotype was sampled from a man in his forties in good health and CMV-seropositive. Sequenced sample: PBMCs. CDR3 loop: CASHLGPRTETMNTEAFF. CDR3 bases: TGCGCCAGCCACCTGGGGCCTCGGACGGAGACCATGAACACTGAAGCTTTCTTT.